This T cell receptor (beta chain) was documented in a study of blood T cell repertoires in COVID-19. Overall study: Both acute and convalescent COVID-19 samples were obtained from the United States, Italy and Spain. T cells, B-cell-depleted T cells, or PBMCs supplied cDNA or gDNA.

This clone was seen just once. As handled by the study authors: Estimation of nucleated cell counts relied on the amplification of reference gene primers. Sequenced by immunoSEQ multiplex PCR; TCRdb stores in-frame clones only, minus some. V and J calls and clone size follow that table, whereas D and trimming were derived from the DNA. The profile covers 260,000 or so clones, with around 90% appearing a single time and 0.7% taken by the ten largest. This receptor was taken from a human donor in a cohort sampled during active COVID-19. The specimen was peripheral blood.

In DNA, the CDR3 is TGTGCCAGCGGTAGCGCCTACGAGCAGTACTTC. This translates into CASGSAYEQYF. The chain links TRBV28 to TRBJ2-7; D possibly corresponds to TRBD2 (5 bases). V was clipped by 8 bases and J by 2 bases, with 7 bases between them. CDR3 length: 11 amino acids. Germline CDR1 MDHEN, CDR2 SYDVKM.